This TCR beta chain was obtained from a study of memory CD4+ T cells and cytomegalovirus serostatus. On the study more broadly: Of the healthy Belgian adults, 9 or 10 were CMV seropositive and approximately 25 seronegative. Regarding the study as a whole: CD4+ memory repertoires contained about two fifths of the 164 reported CMV TCRbeta sequences.

The sort gate was single viable CD3+CD4+CD8-CD45RO+ cells for memory CD4+ T cells. Total CD4+ T cells were enriched by CD4 positive selection. With respect to this clone: Its specificity is unknown.

Per the authors' pipeline: After removing out-of-frame reads, millions of distinct TCRbeta sequences remained. Measured with immunoSEQ multiplex PCR; TCRdb has only the in-frame clones, and not every one. That table is the source of V, J and clone size, and D and trimming were worked out from the DNA. The data hold 40,000 to 55,000 clones, with around 78% observed a single time. The clonotype was recovered from an adult in good health and CMV-seronegative. The specimen sequenced was memory CD4+ T cells from blood.

The CDR3 nucleotides read TGTGCCAGCAGCTCGTTCCAGGGACAGGGGGCCTACGAGCAGTACTTC. Amino acid sequence: CASSSFQGQGAYEQYF. The V gene is TRBV5-5, the J gene TRBJ2-7; 11 bases match TRBD1. J was trimmed by 2 bases and V by 3 bases; bases with no gene match: 7. The CDR3 has 16 amino acids. Germline loops: CDR1 SGHKS, CDR2 YYEKEE (reference sequence). The variable domain in full, completed from reference TRBV5-5 and TRBJ2-7, reads DAGVTQSPTHLIKTRGQQVTLRCSPISGHKSVSWYQQVLGQGPQFIFQYYEKEERGRGNFPDRFSARQFPNYSSELNVNALLLGDSALYLCASSSFQGQGAYEQYFGPGTRLTVT.